Listed below are T cell receptor beta chains from one sample, sequenced in a study of T cell repertoires in cytomegalovirus infection. Their antigens remain unidentified. TCRdb re-called the reads with MiXCR, one entry per CDR3 protein. The repertoire holds 46,000 or so distinct CDR3 sequences, with around 20% as singletons. What was sequenced was PBMCs, sequenced either directly or after in vitro stimulation (not recorded which). These receptors all come from a human donor in good health (CMV status not recorded). Some clones in this sample may be carry-over from other donors' samples. The CDR3 runs from the conserved cysteine through the conserved F or W. Each record gives: V gene, D gene, clone size, J gene, CDR3 protein, CDR3 DNA. A D gene is named only where the DNA matches it firmly. Not all rows give a size; the values are once, few, many and, for expanded clones, a class.

V: TRBV27; D: TRBD1; size: few; J: TRBJ2-5; CDR3: CASTGTGGGLRGLYQETQYF; DNA: TGTGCCAGCACTGGGACAGGGGGCGGTCTAAGGGGCCTTTACCAAGAGACCCAGTACTTC
V: TRBV29-1; D: NA; size: NA; J: TRBJ2-3; CDR3: CSVESVGNTDTQYF; DNA: TGCAGCGTTGAATCCGTGGGAAACACAGATACGCAGTATTTT
V: TRBV6-6; D: TRBD1; size: NA; J: TRBJ1-1; CDR3: CASSSGEGQANTEAFF; DNA: TGTGCCAGCAGTTCCGGGGAGGGACAGGCGAACACTGAAGCTTTCTTT
V: TRBV19; D: NA; size: NA; J: TRBJ2-5; CDR3: CASSNRDGGSETQYF; DNA: TGTGCCAGTAGTAACCGGGACGGAGGGTCGGAGACCCAGTACTTC
V: TRBV12-5; D: TRBD1; size: NA; J: TRBJ2-1; CDR3: CASDPGTGLDEQFF; DNA: TGTGCTAGTGACCCCGGGACAGGGTTAGATGAGCAGTTCTTC
V: TRBV19; D: NA; size: many; J: TRBJ2-1; CDR3: CASSLRLGEQFF; DNA: TGTGCCAGTAGTCTTAGATTGGGTGAGCAGTTCTTC
V: TRBV4-3; D: TRBD1; size: NA; J: TRBJ1-1; CDR3: CASSQDTGGNTEAFF; DNA: TGCGCCAGCAGCCAAGATACAGGGGGCAACACTGAAGCTTTCTTT
V: TRBV9; D: NA; size: NA; J: TRBJ2-3; CDR3: CASSAGDTSTDTQYF; DNA: TGTGCCAGCAGTGCCGGGGATACTAGCACAGATACGCAGTATTTT
V: TRBV12-3/TRBV12-4; D: TRBD1; size: NA; J: TRBJ2-5; CDR3: CASSRTGDETQYF; DNA: TGTGCCAGCAGCCGGACAGGGGACGAGACCCAGTACTTC
V: TRBV28; D: TRBD1; size: many; J: TRBJ2-7; CDR3: CASSLRDRVPYF; DNA: TGTGCCAGCAGTCTACGGGACAGGGTCCCGTACTTC
V: TRBV11-2; D: NA; size: many; J: TRBJ2-5; CDR3: CASSLLRSETQYF; DNA: TGTGCCAGCAGCTTATTACGGTCCGAGACCCAGTACTTC
V: TRBV5-4; D: NA; size: many; J: TRBJ2-1; CDR3: CASSLSQNNEQFF; DNA: TGTGCCAGCAGCTTATCACAAAACAATGAGCAGTTCTTC
V: TRBV5-1; D: NA; size: many; J: TRBJ2-2; CDR3: CASSWRGPNTGELFF; DNA: TGCGCCAGCAGCTGGAGGGGGCCCAACACCGGGGAGCTGTTTTTT
V: TRBV7-2; D: TRBD1; size: many; J: TRBJ2-1; CDR3: CASSLLDRAFGEQFF; DNA: TGTGCCAGCAGCTTACTGGACAGGGCCTTTGGAGAGCAGTTCTTC
V: TRBV12-3/TRBV12-4; D: NA; size: many; J: TRBJ2-2; CDR3: CASSLSHGELFF; DNA: TGTGCCAGCAGTTTAAGCCATGGGGAGCTGTTTTTT
V: TRBV7-9; D: NA; size: NA; J: TRBJ1-1; CDR3: CASSPDRLNTEAFF; DNA: TGTGCCAGCAGCCCGGACAGATTGAACACTGAAGCTTTCTTT
V: TRBV9; D: TRBD1; size: many; J: TRBJ1-5; CDR3: CASSVADRVDQPQHF; DNA: TGTGCCAGCAGCGTAGCGGACAGGGTGGATCAGCCCCAGCATTTT
V: TRBV29-1; D: NA; size: few; J: TRBJ2-7; CDR3: CSVESGAGTEQYF; DNA: TGCAGCGTTGAATCTGGGGCGGGGACCGAGCAGTACTTC
V: TRBV6-1; D: NA; size: NA; J: TRBJ2-5; CDR3: CASSDWETQYF; DNA: TGTGCCAGCAGTGATTGGGAGACCCAGTACTTC
V: TRBV7-2; D: NA; size: few; J: TRBJ1-2; CDR3: CASSSDGWGGYTF; DNA: TGTGCCAGCAGCTCGGACGGGTGGGGTGGCTACACCTTC
V: TRBV5-4; D: TRBD1; size: many; J: TRBJ2-1; CDR3: CASSHKDRVDEQFF; DNA: TGTGCCAGCAGCCACAAGGACAGGGTCGATGAGCAGTTCTTC
V: TRBV6-5; D: TRBD1; size: many; J: TRBJ2-2; CDR3: CATRTGGTGELFF; DNA: TGTGCCACTCGGACAGGGGGGACCGGGGAGCTGTTTTTT
V: TRBV7-6; D: NA; size: few; J: TRBJ1-1; CDR3: CASSLKPWDTEAFF; DNA: TGTGCCAGCAGCTTAAAGCCGTGGGACACTGAAGCTTTCTTT
V: TRBV15; D: NA; size: few; J: TRBJ2-1; CDR3: CATGNYNEQFF; DNA: TGTGCCACCGGAAACTACAATGAGCAGTTCTTC
V: TRBV6-1; D: NA; size: few; J: TRBJ2-7; CDR3: CASTWTIVAYEQYF; DNA: TGTGCCAGCACCTGGACGATTGTGGCCTACGAGCAGTACTTC
V: TRBV15; D: NA; size: many; J: TRBJ2-2; CDR3: CATSRDRLVAGELFF; DNA: TGTGCCACCAGCAGAGATCGCCTAGTAGCCGGGGAGCTGTTTTTT
V: TRBV11-2; D: TRBD1; size: NA; J: TRBJ1-1; CDR3: CASSPGQGEATEAFF; DNA: TGTGCCAGCAGCCCGGGACAGGGGGAAGCCACTGAAGCTTTCTTT
V: TRBV28; D: NA; size: many; J: TRBJ2-3; CDR3: CASSLSRLNQPPDTQYF; DNA: TGTGCCAGCAGTTTATCCCGCCTCAATCAACCCCCAGATACGCAGTATTTT
V: TRBV11-2; D: NA; size: many; J: TRBJ2-2; CDR3: CASSLVSTKVYTGELFF; DNA: TGTGCCAGCAGCTTAGTTTCGACAAAAGTGTACACCGGGGAGCTGTTTTTT
V: TRBV15; D: TRBD1; size: few; J: TRBJ2-3; CDR3: CATSRRTGANTDTQYF; DNA: TGTGCCACCAGCAGAAGGACAGGAGCGAACACAGATACGCAGTATTTT
V: TRBV19; D: NA; size: few; J: TRBJ1-1; CDR3: CASSQEYDTEAFF; DNA: TGTGCCAGCTCACAGGAGTACGACACTGAAGCTTTCTTT
V: TRBV7-6; D: TRBD1; size: many; J: TRBJ2-2; CDR3: CASSPRGGADTGELFF; DNA: TGTGCCAGCAGCCCTCGAGGGGGCGCGGACACCGGGGAGCTGTTTTTT
V: TRBV7-2; D: TRBD1; size: NA; J: TRBJ2-3; CDR3: CASDPGQGFTDTQYF; DNA: TGTGCCAGCGATCCGGGACAGGGGTTCACAGATACGCAGTATTTT
V: TRBV5-1; D: TRBD2; size: few; J: TRBJ2-1; CDR3: CASRPGTSGAGEQFF; DNA: TGCGCCAGCAGACCCGGGACTAGCGGGGCCGGTGAGCAGTTCTTC
V: TRBV29-1; D: NA; size: few; J: TRBJ2-1; CDR3: CSVDRHGNEQFF; DNA: TGCAGCGTTGATAGACACGGCAATGAGCAGTTCTTC
V: TRBV7-4; D: TRBD2; size: many; J: TRBJ2-3; CDR3: CASSSTRSGRATDTQYF; DNA: TGTGCCAGCAGCTCAACCCGTAGCGGGAGGGCCACAGATACGCAGTATTTT
V: TRBV7-2; D: TRBD1; size: few; J: TRBJ1-4; CDR3: CASSLAGQDEKLFF; DNA: TGTGCCAGCAGCTTAGCCGGACAGGATGAAAAACTGTTTTTT
V: TRBV7-8; D: NA; size: many; J: TRBJ1-1; CDR3: CASSSSVTEAFF; DNA: NA
V: TRBV19; D: NA; size: many; J: TRBJ2-5; CDR3: CASSITDLRDETQYF; DNA: TGTGCCAGTAGTATCACGGACCTTAGAGATGAGACCCAGTACTTC
V: TRBV15; D: NA; size: NA; J: TRBJ1-3; CDR3: CATSRDPTSGNTIYF; DNA: TGTGCCACCAGCAGAGATCCAACCTCTGGAAACACCATATATTTT
V: TRBV29-1; D: NA; size: NA; J: TRBJ1-4; CDR3: CSVGRGLANEKLFF; DNA: TGCAGCGTCGGACGGGGATTAGCTAATGAAAAACTGTTTTTT